The 20 T cell receptor beta chains reported below all come from one sample, sequenced in a study of blood T cells in healthy people across ages. Alongside a J-beta primer mix, a sample-barcoded 5' primer served in a second PCR lasting 7 to 11 cycles. One entry per CDR3 protein, called by TCRdb with MiXCR from the 5' RACE reads. The sample lists about 1.7 million distinct CDR3 sequences; over 25% were seen once. Sample: blood. The source of these receptors is a woman younger than 45 in good health.

There are many counts of this clonotype. The chain joins TRBV9 to TRBJ2-7; the D gene is possibly TRBD2 (5 bases). The length of the CDR3 is 14 residues. Germline V gene lookup returns CDR1 SGDLS and CDR2 YYNGEE. Trimming removed 0 bases at V and 2 bases at J, with 9 bases between. For the CDR3, the DNA is TGTGCCAGCAGCGTAGCGGGGAACCCCTACGAGCAGTACTTC. It translates to CASSVAGNPYEQYF.

V usage is TRBV7-3 and J usage is TRBJ2-2; the D gene is possibly TRBD2 (6 bases). CDR1 is SGHTA, CDR2 FQGTGA, per germline. The CDR3 runs to 14 residues. Trimming pared 3 bases from V and 6 bases from J, leaving 11 bases between. The CDR3 sequence is CASSLSAGPGELFF. CDR3 DNA: TGTGCCAGCAGCTTGTCGGCGGGGCCCGGGGAGCTGTTTTTT.

This rearrangement joins TRBV10-3 to TRBJ2-3; possible D gene TRBD2, 6 bases. The CDR3 spans 16 residues. V was cut by 6 bases and J by 1 base, with 17 bases left in between. Germline-derived CDR1 and CDR2 are ENHRY and SYGVKD. The CDR3 DNA reads TGTGCCATCAGGATGGGATCCGGGGGTGGCACAGATACGCAGTATTTT. This codes for CAIRMGSGGGTDTQYF.

This clonotype was counted a few times. J is TRBJ2-1 and V is TRBV5-1; no firm D call. The CDR3 has 12 amino acids. The germline CDR1 and CDR2 sequences are SGHRS and YFSETQ. Trimming stripped 2 bases from V and 7 bases from J, with 7 bases between. In DNA form, the CDR3 reads TGCGCCAGCAGCTTTAACATGAATGAGCAGTTCTTC. It translates to CASSFNMNEQFF.

This clonotype was counted between two and nine times. This chain links TRBV6-2 or TRBV6-3 with TRBJ2-3; possible D gene TRBD1, 5 bases. Trimming took 5 bases from V and 2 from J, leaving 8 bases between them. Germline assignment: CDR1 MNHEY and CDR2 SVGEGT. The CDR3 spans 13 residues. CDR3 protein: CASSRQNTDTQYF. The CDR3 DNA is TGTGCCAGCAGTAGACAGAACACAGATACGCAGTATTTT.

This clonotype was detected ten times or more. The V gene is TRBV18, the J gene TRBJ2-7; 10 positions match TRBD1. The V segment lost 2 bases and the J segment 4 bases; nucleotides outside the gene matches: 2. Germline loops: CDR1 KGHSH, CDR2 LQKENI. The CDR3 runs 14 residues. In DNA form, the CDR3 reads TGTGCCAGCTCACCAGGACAGGGGGAGTACGAGCAGTACTTC. It translates to CASSPGQGEYEQYF.

This clonotype has at least ten counts. The CDR3 nucleotides read TGTGCCAGCAGCCCAGAGAGGGGTGGCGAGCAGTACTTC. Translation: CASSPERGGEQYF. V usage is TRBV7-3 and J usage is TRBJ2-7; D could derive from TRBD1 or TRBD2 (5 bases each). Trimming pared 5 bases from V and 6 bases from J, leaving 14 bases between. In germline, CDR1 is SGHTA, CDR2 FQGTGA. CDR3 length: 13 residues.

Concerning this clonotype: A much bigger clone sits one base away, suggesting this may be a read error. This chain joins TRBV4-1 and TRBJ2-7, with D possibly TRBD2 on 6 matching bases. The J call is uncertain, as TRBJ2-5 better fits the DNA end. This CDR3 spans 14 amino acids. CDR1 and CDR2 (germline): MGHRA, YSYEKL. The CDR3 DNA follows: TGCGCCAGCAGGGGAGAAGGGGCGGGGGAGACCCAGTACTTC. Protein: CASRGEGAGETQYF.

The chain couples TRBV20-1 to TRBJ1-2; D not certain. CDR1 DFQATT and CDR2 SNEGSKA come from the germline V gene (reference sequence). V dropped 0 bases and J dropped 7 bases, with 12 bases sitting between them. The CDR3 is made up of 13 amino acids. As DNA, the CDR3 is TGCAGTGCTAGAGATAGGGCATTAGGTGGCTACACCTTC. Amino acids: CSARDRALGGYTF.

This clonotype has a single count. The rearrangement links TRBV12-3 or TRBV12-4 to TRBJ2-7, with D perhaps matching TRBD1 (5 bases). Trimming took off 8 bases at V and 2 bases at J, with 19 bases between the two ends. This CDR3 has 15 amino acids. CDR3 sequence (DNA): TGTGCCAGCCCTACTTACAGGAGCCCAACCTACGAGCAGTACTTC. Translating gives CASPTYRSPTYEQYF.

This clonotype was counted ten times or more. The J gene is TRBJ1-2, the V gene TRBV28; the D gene is possibly TRBD1 (5 bases). Germline CDR1 and CDR2: MDHEN and SYDVKM. Trimming left V 6 bases short and J 4 bases short, with 15 bases between. This CDR3 contains 14 residues. The CDR3 loop reads CASSVIGTLYGYTF. For the CDR3, the DNA is TGTGCCAGCAGCGTTATCGGGACGCTCTATGGCTACACCTTC.

The V gene is TRBV12-3 or TRBV12-4, the J gene TRBJ2-5, with 7 bases matching TRBD1. The assigned J gene may be wrong: the sequence end matches TRBJ2-1 better. The length of the CDR3 is 14 residues. CDR3 residues: CASSGQAFQETQFF. The DNA for the CDR3 is TGTGCCAGCAGTGGACAGGCGTTCCAAGAGACCCAGTTCTTC.

This sequence joins TRBV5-6 and TRBJ2-1, with D perhaps matching TRBD1 (6 bases). The CDR3 has 12 amino acids. Germline V gene data show CDR1 as SGHDT and CDR2 as YYEEEE. Trimming removed 6 bases at V and 8 bases at J, with 12 bases between. The CDR3 DNA reads TGTGCCAGCAACCTCTACAGGGATGAGCAGTTCTTC. Translating it yields CASNLYRDEQFF. Together with reference TRBV5-6 and TRBJ2-1, the CDR3 gives the full variable domain: DAGVTQSPTHLIKTRGQQVTLRCSPKSGHDTVSWYQQALGQGPQFIFQYYEEEERQRGNFPDRFSGHQFPNYSSELNVNALLLGDSALYLCASNLYRDEQFFGPGTRLTVL.

CDR3 in amino acids: CATSDSGTGALETQYF. For the CDR3, the DNA is TGTGCCACCAGTGATTCAGGGACAGGGGCCCTTGAGACCCAGTACTTC. The chain has TRBV24-1 and TRBJ2-5; 10 nucleotides agree with TRBD1. Germline trimming cut 2 bases from V and 5 bases from J; bases unmatched to any gene: 7. This CDR3 contains 16 residues. Germline CDR1 KGHDR, CDR2 SFDVKD.

This clonotype has at least ten counts. The CDR3 spells CASSLSQGGIGYTF. For the CDR3, the DNA is TGTGCCAGCAGCTTGAGCCAGGGAGGAATCGGCTACACCTTC. The rearrangement uses TRBV5-4 and TRBJ1-2, with D possibly matching TRBD1 (5 bases). Trimming took 1 base from V and 8 from J, leaving 15 bases between them. Germline loops: CDR1 SGHNT, CDR2 YYREEE (reference sequence). This CDR3 contains 14 residues.

The rearrangement uses TRBV2 and TRBJ1-2; D gene unclear. From germline, CDR1 is SNHLY and CDR2 FYNNEI. Trimming cost V 4 bases and J 7 bases, with 13 bases left between them. The CDR3 loop spans 13 amino acids. The CDR3 here is CASSGDQVPGYTF. CDR3 nucleotide sequence: TGTGCCAGCAGTGGTGATCAGGTACCTGGCTACACCTTC.

The chain has TRBV5-1 and TRBJ2-6; D ambiguous. Germline V lookup: CDR1 SGHRS, CDR2 YFSETQ. V was clipped by 3 bases and J by 0 bases, with 7 bases between them. The CDR3 is made up of 15 amino acids. In DNA, the CDR3 is TGCGCCAGCAGCTCGGAGCCCTCTGGGGCCAACGTCCTGACTTTC. It is translated as CASSSEPSGANVLTF.

This chain links TRBV20-1 with TRBJ2-5; D tentatively reads TRBD1 or TRBD2 (5 bases each). CDR1 is DFQATT, CDR2 SNEGSKA, per germline (reference sequence). Deletions cut 6 bases from V and 5 bases from J, with 22 bases between. CDR3 length: 15 residues. CDR3 coding DNA: TGCAGTGCCAAAAGGGATGACACTCGGGGCGAGACCCAGTACTTC. Encoded protein: CSAKRDDTRGETQYF.

This clonotype was seen at least ten times. This chain links TRBV24-1 with TRBJ1-6; D remains unclear. Trimming shortened V by 12 bases and J by 12 bases, and 26 bases separated the two germline ends. This CDR3 is 15 amino acids long. Looked up from germline, CDR1 is KGHDR and CDR2 is SFDVKD. CDR3 coding DNA: TGTGCCTTACGAAATGACGACCGTCGTCCCCTACCCCTCCACTTT. Protein product: CALRNDDRRPLPLHF.

CDR3 coding DNA: TGTGCCATCAGTGACATTGCTGGGACAGGGGCCCAAGAGACCCAGTACTTC. Translation: CAISDIAGTGAQETQYF. The gene calls are TRBV10-3 and TRBJ2-5; TRBD1 agrees at 10 bases. The CDR3 spans 17 residues. Germline V gene sequence: CDR1 ENHRY, CDR2 SYGVKD. V was clipped by 3 bases and J by 1 base; unmatched bases: 8.